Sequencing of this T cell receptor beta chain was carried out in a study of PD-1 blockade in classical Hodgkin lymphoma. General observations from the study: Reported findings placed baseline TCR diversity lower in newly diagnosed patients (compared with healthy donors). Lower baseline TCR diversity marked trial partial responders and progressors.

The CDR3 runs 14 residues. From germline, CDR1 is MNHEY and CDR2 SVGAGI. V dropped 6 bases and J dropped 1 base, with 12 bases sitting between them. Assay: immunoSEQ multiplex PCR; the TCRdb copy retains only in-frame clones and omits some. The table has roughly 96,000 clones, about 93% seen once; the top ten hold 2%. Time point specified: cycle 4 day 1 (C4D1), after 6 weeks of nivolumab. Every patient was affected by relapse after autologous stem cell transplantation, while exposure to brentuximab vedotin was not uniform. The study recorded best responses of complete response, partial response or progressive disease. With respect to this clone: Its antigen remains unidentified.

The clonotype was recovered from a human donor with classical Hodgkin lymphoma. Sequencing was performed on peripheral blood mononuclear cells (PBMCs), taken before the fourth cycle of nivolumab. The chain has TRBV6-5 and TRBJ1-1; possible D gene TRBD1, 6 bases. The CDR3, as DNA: TGTGCCAGCAGACGGACAGCCCCGAACACTGAAGCTTTCTTT. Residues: CASRRTAPNTEAFF.